This is a list of T cell receptor beta chains from one sample in a study of blood T cell repertoires in COVID-19. Repertoires were generated with immunoSEQ multiplex PCR, while TCRdb's copy carries only in-frame clones and drops some. The data show 390,000 or so clones, around four fifths seen once. Material for sequencing was PBMCs or T cells enriched from blood (not recorded which). These receptors originate from a woman aged 45 to 65 who had recovered from COVID-19. Each CDR3 is given with its conserved first and last residue. A D gene is named only where the DNA matches it firmly. Rows may omit the clone size; those that give it use once, few, many or a size class.

j_call d_call v_call clone_size cdr3_nt cdr3_aa
TRBJ1-5 - TRBV5-5 - TGTGCCAGCAGTCACACAGCAAATAGCAATCAGCCCCAGCATTTT CASSHTANSNQPQHF
TRBJ2-5 - TRBV4-3 once TGCGCCAGCAGCCAAGATTTAGGGGGGGCAGGGGTTTCGGAGACCCAGTACTTC CASSQDLGGAGVSETQYF
TRBJ1-5 - TRBV28 - TGTGCCAGCAGGACTCCGGGGGTCAGTCAGCCCCAGCATTTT CASRTPGVSQPQHF
TRBJ1-6 - TRBV9 - TGTGCCAGCAGCGTAGTAGGCGGATCCCTCCACTTT CASSVVGGSLHF
TRBJ2-2 TRBD1 TRBV28 - TGTGCCAGCACCCTGACAGGGAGCACCGGGGAGCTGTTTTTT CASTLTGSTGELFF
TRBJ2-7 TRBD1 TRBV7-8 - TGTGCCAGCAGCCCCTTCTTGGGACAGGGGGGCGAGCAGTACTTC CASSPFLGQGGEQYF
TRBJ1-1 - TRBV18 - TGTGCCAGCTCACCACCGGGAGGGACTGAAGCTTTCTTT CASSPPGGTEAFF
TRBJ2-5 TRBD1 TRBV5-1 - TGCGCCAGCAGAGTGGGGCAGGGGGTTGTGCAAGAGACCCAGTACTTC CASRVGQGVVQETQYF
TRBJ1-2 - TRBV10-3 - TGTGCCATCAGTGAGATCCAGGCTAACTATGGCTACACCTTC CAISEIQANYGYTF
TRBJ2-1 - TRBV13 - TGTGCCAGCAGCTTAGCAGGTCCGAGGGCCTACAATGAGCAGTTCTTC CASSLAGPRAYNEQFF
TRBJ2-1 TRBD1 TRBV29-1 - TGCAGCGTTGACCGTAGTGGGGACAGTGAGCAGTTCTTC CSVDRSGDSEQFF
TRBJ2-1 - TRBV5-1 - TGCGCCAGCAGCCCGGGAAATTTGGCGGGACGATACAATGAGCAGTTCTTC CASSPGNLAGRYNEQFF
TRBJ2-1 - TRBV4-3 - TGCGCCAGCAGCCAATATCTAAGCGACGTTGGGAGAGGGCAGTACAATGAGCAGTTCTTC CASSQYLSDVGRGQYNEQFF
TRBJ1-2 TRBD1 TRBV19 once TGTGCCAGTACCTCCCATCAGGGGGTTCGTGGCTACACCTTC CASTSHQGVRGYTF
TRBJ2-1 TRBD2 TRBV3-1/TRBV3-2 once TGTGCCAGCAGCCAATTAGGACTAGCGGGAGGTGGTGAGCAGTTCTTC CASSQLGLAGGGEQFF
TRBJ1-2 TRBD1 TRBV5-5 - TGTGCCAGCAGCTGGGACAGCTCTAACTATGGCTACACCTTC CASSWDSSNYGYTF
TRBJ2-1 TRBD1 TRBV7-6 once TGTGCCAGCAGCGGACGGACAGGGATCGGACCGGAGCAGTTCTTC CASSGRTGIGPEQFF
TRBJ2-1 TRBD2 TRBV10-3 - TGTGCCATCAGTTGGACTAGCGGGGTTAGCTCCTACAATGAGCAGTTCTTC CAISWTSGVSSYNEQFF
TRBJ2-1 TRBD2 TRBV7-2 - TGTGCCAGCAGCCCCGGCGGGGGGGCCTTTCATAGTGAGCAGTTCTTC CASSPGGGAFHSEQFF
TRBJ1-1 - TRBV7-9 - TGTGCCAGCAGCCCCCCCCTAGACAGCTACACTGAAGCTTTCTTT CASSPPLDSYTEAFF
TRBJ1-1 - TRBV4-3 few TGCGCCAGCAGCCAACACCAGGGCTCTGAAGCTTTCTTT CASSQHQGSEAFF
TRBJ2-7 - TRBV19 - TGTGCCACCTCGGGGTATCGAGCGGCCCGAGGGGGATTCTACGAGCAGTACTTC CATSGYRAARGGFYEQYF
TRBJ2-1 - TRBV10-3 - TGTGCCATCAGTGAGTCGTTTGGGGCCGTAGCCGGGTACAATGAGCAGTTCTTC CAISESFGAVAGYNEQFF
TRBJ2-2 - TRBV6-2/TRBV6-3 - TGTGCCAGCAGTTACTCACTACTAGCAGAACCCACCGGGGAGCTGTTTTTT CASSYSLLAEPTGELFF
TRBJ1-2 - TRBV12-3/TRBV12-4 - TGTGCCAGCAGTTTAACGCCTACGTATGGCTACACCTTC CASSLTPTYGYTF
TRBJ2-7 TRBD1 TRBV11-3 - TGTGCCAGCAGCGGAATGGACAGGGTAGGGGCCTACGAGCAGTACTTC CASSGMDRVGAYEQYF
TRBJ1-1 - TRBV12-3/TRBV12-4 - TGTGCCAGCGGAAACAGGGACGGTTCTGAAGCTTTCTTT CASGNRDGSEAFF
TRBJ2-5 - TRBV27 - TGTGCCAGCAGTCCGGGGGTGAGCGGGTCCCTATGGACCCAGTACTTC CASSPGVSGSLWTQYF
TRBJ1-5 - TRBV6-5 - TGTGCCAGTAAGTCGGCAACGGGAATCAATCAGCCCCAGCATTTT CASKSATGINQPQHF
TRBJ1-2 TRBD1 TRBV5-8 - TGTGCCAGCAGCCCCGGAGAGTGGGACAGGGTTCGCTATGGCTACACCTTC CASSPGEWDRVRYGYTF
TRBJ2-7 TRBD1 TRBV5-4 - TGTGCCAGCAGCTCGACTACAGGCCCGGACAGGGGGCCCTACGAGCAGTACTTC CASSSTTGPDRGPYEQYF
TRBJ1-2 TRBD1 TRBV30 - TGTGCCTGGTTAAGGACAGGGGGGGCTAACTATGGCTACACCTTC CAWLRTGGANYGYTF
TRBJ2-3 - TRBV19 - TGTGCCAGTAAGGAGCGGAGCACAGATACGCAGTATTTT CASKERSTDTQYF
TRBJ1-1 - TRBV28 few TGTGCCAGCAGTTACCTTGGGAACAGGGTGAACACTGAAGCTTTCTTT CASSYLGNRVNTEAFF
TRBJ1-4 TRBD1 TRBV11-2 - TGTGCCAGCAGCCCTAGCAGGGGGGAGCATGAAAAACTGTTTTTT CASSPSRGEHEKLFF
TRBJ2-5 - TRBV5-1 - TGCGCCAGCAGCCATGGGGGACAATCCCAAGAGACCCAGTACTTC CASSHGGQSQETQYF
TRBJ2-2 - TRBV7-9 - TGTGCCAGCAGCTTTTCAGGGGGGGAGCTGTTTTTT CASSFSGGELFF
TRBJ2-3 - TRBV9 - TGTGCCAGCAGCGACCGGACGGCAGCGGCCTCTAGCACAGATACGCAGTATTTT CASSDRTAAASSTDTQYF
TRBJ2-7 TRBD1 TRBV19 few TGTGCCAGTACCCCAGGACAGGGTCTCTACGAGCAGTACTTC CASTPGQGLYEQYF
TRBJ1-1 TRBD1 TRBV4-2 - TGTGCCAGCAGCCCCTTACAGGGGGCGCGGACTGAAGCTTTCTTT CASSPLQGARTEAFF
TRBJ1-1 TRBD1 TRBV6-5 - TGTGCCAGCAGTTGGAAGGGACAGGGGGAAGCTTTCTTT CASSWKGQGEAFF
TRBJ1-5 - TRBV15 - TGTGCCACCAGCAGAGATCAGGGAATTCCTAACCAGCCCCAGCATTTT CATSRDQGIPNQPQHF
TRBJ1-1 TRBD1 TRBV7-9 few TGTGCCAGCAGCCAGACAGGGGGTCTCACTGAAGCTTTCTTT CASSQTGGLTEAFF
TRBJ2-7 TRBD1 TRBV29-1 - TGCAGCGTCCGACAGGGGGTTACTAGTTTCGAGCAGTACTTC CSVRQGVTSFEQYF
TRBJ2-7 - TRBV4-2 - TGTGCCAGCAGCCAAGGAGTATCCTACGAGCAGTACTTC CASSQGVSYEQYF
TRBJ2-3 TRBD2 TRBV5-1 many TGCGCCAGCAGCTTGGATCCTAGCGGGGGCGAAGATACGCAGTATTTT CASSLDPSGGEDTQYF
TRBJ1-2 - TRBV9 - TGTGCCAGCAGCCCCAGGGTTGGCTACACCTTC CASSPRVGYTF
TRBJ1-2 - TRBV6-2/TRBV6-3 - TGTGCCAGCAACCCGGACAGAGCTATTAGCTATGGCTACACCTTC CASNPDRAISYGYTF
TRBJ1-1 TRBD1 TRBV5-1 - TGCGCCAGCAGCAGTGGACAGGTCGGCACTGAAGCTTTCTTT CASSSGQVGTEAFF
TRBJ2-5 TRBD1 TRBV13 - TGTGCCAGCAGCTCCCGGGACAGCCAAGGGTCCCAGTACTTC CASSSRDSQGSQYF